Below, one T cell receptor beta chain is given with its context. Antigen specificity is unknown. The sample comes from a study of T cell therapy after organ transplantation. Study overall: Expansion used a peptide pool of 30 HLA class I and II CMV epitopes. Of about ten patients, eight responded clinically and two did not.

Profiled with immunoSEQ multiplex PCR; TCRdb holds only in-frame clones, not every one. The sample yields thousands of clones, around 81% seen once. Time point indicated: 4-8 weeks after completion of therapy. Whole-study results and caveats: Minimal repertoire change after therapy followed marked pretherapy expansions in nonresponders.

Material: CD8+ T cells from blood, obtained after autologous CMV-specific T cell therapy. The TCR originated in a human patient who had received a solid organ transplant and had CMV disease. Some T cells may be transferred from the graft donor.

The CDR3 nucleotides read TGTGCCAGCAGCCCCCTCGGCGGGGAGCTGTTTTTT. This codes for CASSPLGGELFF. This sequence joins TRBV5-4 and TRBJ2-2; no reliable D call. Germline CDR1 reads SGHNT; CDR2 reads YYREEE (reference sequence). V was trimmed by 4 bases and J by 7 bases, leaving 8 bases between them. CDR3 size: 12 residues.